Presented here are 10 T cell receptor beta chains from one specimen sequenced in a study of T cells in Graves' hyperthyroidism and ophthalmopathy. TCR beta CDR3 regions were amplified from RNA. The study used the HTBI primer set for a first-round RT-PCR of the TCR CDR3. TCRdb re-derived calls from the multiplex PCR reads in MiXCR, one entry per CDR3 protein. The data hold approximately 710,000 distinct CDR3 sequences, with 17% observed a single time. The sequenced sample was blood. The receptors were sampled from a man aged 50-60 years with Graves' hyperthyroidism.

This sequence joins TRBV27 and TRBJ2-1, with TRBD2 matching 9 bases. J lost 9 bases, V lost 1 base, and 10 bases had no gene match. The germline CDR1 and CDR2 sequences are MNHEY and SMNVEV (reference sequence). The CDR3 is made up of 16 amino acids. The CDR3 DNA is TGTGCCAGCAGTTTATACGGGGTAGCGGGAGTCTTTGAGCAGTTCTTC. Its protein is CASSLYGVAGVFEQFF.

This clonotype came up many times. The chain combines TRBV30 with TRBJ1-1; no firm D call. The CDR3 is made up of 14 amino acids. Per the germline V gene, CDR1 is GTSNPN and CDR2 is SVGIG (reference sequence). V was pared by 3 bases and J by 4 bases, with 15 bases between. CDR3 sequence (DNA): TGTGCCTGGAGATCCCCCGAGGGTGCCACTGAAGCTTTCTTT. As protein: CAWRSPEGATEAFF.

Many counts were recorded for this clonotype. The V gene is TRBV27, the J gene TRBJ2-1; no reliable D call. This CDR3 is built from 13 residues. Germline assignment: CDR1 MNHEY and CDR2 SMNVEV (reference sequence). The ends were cut back, 2 bases at V and 6 bases at J, with 8 bases in the middle. CDR3 amino acids: CASSLAGSNEQFF. CDR3 DNA: TGTGCCAGCAGTTTAGCCGGGTCCAATGAGCAGTTCTTC.

The table lists this clonotype with a few counts. The chain employs TRBV7-9 and TRBJ1-2; the D is unclear. Germline CDR1 and CDR2: SEHNR and FQNEAQ (reference sequence). This CDR3 spans 15 amino acids. Trimming stripped 0 bases from V and 3 bases from J, with 11 bases between. The CDR3 sequence is CASSLARRGDYGYTF. As DNA, the CDR3 is TGTGCCAGCAGCTTAGCGCGTCGGGGAGACTATGGCTACACCTTC.

This clonotype was picked up a small number of times. This sequence joins TRBV18 and TRBJ2-1, with 8 bases matching TRBD2. After removal of 0 bases from V and 12 bases from J, the junction contained 4 bases not matched to a gene. Germline V gene sequence: CDR1 KGHSH, CDR2 LQKENI. The CDR3 runs to 13 residues. As DNA, the CDR3 is TGTGCCAGCTCACCACCGGCGGGAGGATGGCAGTTCTTC. Residues: CASSPPAGGWQFF. The full variable domain, in which reference TRBV18 and TRBJ2-1 provide the parts outside the CDR3, is NAGVMQNPRHLVRRRGQEARLRCSPMKGHSHVYWYRQLPEEGLKFMVYLQKENIIDESGMPKERFSAEFPKEGPSILRIQQVVRGDSAAYFCASSPPAGGWQFFGPGTRLTVL.

CDR3 in amino acids: CASSLVSSGSPDNEQFF. The CDR3 DNA reads TGTGCCAGCAGCTTAGTTTCTAGCGGGAGTCCTGACAATGAGCAGTTCTTC. This chain uses TRBV13 with TRBJ2-1; TRBD2 matches 10 bases. Germline V gives CDR1 PRHDT, CDR2 FYEKMQ (reference sequence). The CDR3 loop spans 17 amino acids. Germline trimming cut 1 base from V and 5 bases from J; bases unmatched to any gene: 8.

This rearrangement joins TRBV27 to TRBJ2-5; D is perhaps TRBD1 (5 bases). In germline, CDR1 is MNHEY, CDR2 SMNVEV (reference sequence). The ends were cut back, 0 bases at V and 3 bases at J, with 14 bases in the middle. CDR3 length equals 16 residues. CDR3 in DNA: TGTGCCAGCAGTTTATCTTTTAGGGGTGGAGAAGAGACCCAGTACTTC. It specifies CASSLSFRGGEETQYF.

This chain connects TRBV6-2 or TRBV6-3 to TRBJ2-3, with TRBD2 as a possible D gene (5 bases). CDR1 is MNHEY and CDR2 is SVGEGT in the germline V gene. This CDR3 comprises 15 residues. V lost 2 bases and J lost 2, with 11 bases in between. CDR3: CASSYPPDFTDTQYF. As DNA, the CDR3 is TGTGCCAGCAGTTACCCTCCGGACTTCACAGATACGCAGTATTTT.

This clonotype showed up many times. This chain joins TRBV28 and TRBJ1-2; D call uncertain. Trimming took 1 base from V and 1 from J, leaving 13 bases between them. The CDR3 loop spans 16 amino acids. Germline CDR1 reads MDHEN; CDR2 reads SYDVKM. This chain's CDR3 is CASSLFRNRFNYGYTF. The CDR3, as DNA: TGTGCCAGCAGTTTATTTAGGAACCGATTTAACTATGGCTACACCTTC.

The V gene is TRBV7-3, the J gene TRBJ2-1; no clear D. This CDR3 has 17 residues. Between the trimmed V and J ends, which lost 3 bases and 0 bases, there was a span of 15 bases. Per the germline V gene, CDR1 is SGHTA and CDR2 is FQGTGA. CDR3 nucleotides: TGTGCCAGCAGCTTTAGGGCGAATACCGGCTCCTACAATGAGCAGTTCTTC. This codes for CASSFRANTGSYNEQFF.